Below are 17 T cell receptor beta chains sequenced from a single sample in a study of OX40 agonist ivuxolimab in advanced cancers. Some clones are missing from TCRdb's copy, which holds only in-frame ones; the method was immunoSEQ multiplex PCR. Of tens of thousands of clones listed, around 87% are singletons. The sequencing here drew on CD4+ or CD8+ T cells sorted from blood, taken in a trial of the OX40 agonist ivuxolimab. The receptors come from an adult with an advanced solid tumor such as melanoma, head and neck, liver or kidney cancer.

In nucleotides, the CDR3 is TGTGCCAGCAGAGACAGGGTTGTGTCAGATACGCAGTATTTT. Translated: CASRDRVVSDTQYF. The chain carries TRBV2 and TRBJ2-3; 7 bases are shared with TRBD1. Germline assignment: CDR1 SNHLY and CDR2 FYNNEI. The CDR3 is made up of 14 amino acids. Trimming took 6 bases from V and 4 from J; bases not matched to a gene: 7.

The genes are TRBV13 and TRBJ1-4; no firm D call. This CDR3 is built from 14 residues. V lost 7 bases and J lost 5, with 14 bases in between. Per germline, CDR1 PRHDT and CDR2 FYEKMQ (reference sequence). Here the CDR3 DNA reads TGTGCCAGCACCACCGAAGGGATAAATGAAAAACTGTTTTTT. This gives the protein CASTTEGINEKLFF. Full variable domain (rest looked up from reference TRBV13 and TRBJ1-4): AAGVIQSPRHLIKEKRETATLKCYPIPRHDTVYWYQQGPGQDPQFLISFYEKMQSDKGSIPDRFSAQQFSDYHSELNMSSLELGDSALYFCASTTEGINEKLFFGSGTQLSVL.

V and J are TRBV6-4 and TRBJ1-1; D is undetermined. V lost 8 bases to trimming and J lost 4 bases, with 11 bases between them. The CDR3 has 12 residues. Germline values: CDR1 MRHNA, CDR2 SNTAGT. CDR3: CASRVPRTEAFF. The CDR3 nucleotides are TGTGCCAGCCGCGTACCCCGCACTGAAGCTTTCTTT.

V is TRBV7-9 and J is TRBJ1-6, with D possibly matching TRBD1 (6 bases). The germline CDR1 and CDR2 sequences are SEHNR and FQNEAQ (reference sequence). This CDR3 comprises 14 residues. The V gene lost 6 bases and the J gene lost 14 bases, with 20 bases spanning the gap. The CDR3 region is CASSLDRPLSALHF. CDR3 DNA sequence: TGTGCCAGCAGTCTCGACAGGCCTCTATCGGCCCTCCACTTT.

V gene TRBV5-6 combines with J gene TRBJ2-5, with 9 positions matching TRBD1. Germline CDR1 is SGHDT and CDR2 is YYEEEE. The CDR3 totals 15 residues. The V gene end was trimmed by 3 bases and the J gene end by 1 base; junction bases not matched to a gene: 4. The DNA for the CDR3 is TGTGCCAGCAGCTCTCTGACAGGGGGCCAAGAGACCCAGTACTTC. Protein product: CASSSLTGGQETQYF.

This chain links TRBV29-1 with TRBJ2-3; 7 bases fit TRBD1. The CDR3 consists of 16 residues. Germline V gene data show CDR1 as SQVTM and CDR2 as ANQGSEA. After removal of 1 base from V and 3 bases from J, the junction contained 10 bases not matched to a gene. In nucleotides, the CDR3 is TGCAGCGTTGAAGGGGGACAGTCTCTAGAGACAGATACGCAGTATTTT. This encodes CSVEGGQSLETDTQYF.

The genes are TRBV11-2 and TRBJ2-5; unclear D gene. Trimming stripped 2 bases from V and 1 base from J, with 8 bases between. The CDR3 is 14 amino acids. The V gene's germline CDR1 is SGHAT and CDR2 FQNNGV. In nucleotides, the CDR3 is TGTGCCAGCAGCTTAAACGAGGCCCAAGAGACCCAGTACTTC. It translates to CASSLNEAQETQYF.

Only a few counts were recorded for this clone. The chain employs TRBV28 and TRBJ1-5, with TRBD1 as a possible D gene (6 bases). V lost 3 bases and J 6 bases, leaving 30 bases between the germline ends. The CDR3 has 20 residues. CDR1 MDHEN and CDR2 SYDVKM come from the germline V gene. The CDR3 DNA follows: TGTGCCAGCAGTTTTTCGGGGTATTGGCGGGCTGGGGGCCAAATTCAGCCCCAGCATTTT. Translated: CASSFSGYWRAGGQIQPQHF. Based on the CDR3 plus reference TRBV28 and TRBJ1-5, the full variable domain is DVKVTQSSRYLVKRTGEKVFLECVQDMDHENMFWYRQDPGLGLRLIYFSYDVKMKEKGDIPEGYSVSREKKERFSLILESASTNQTSMYLCASSFSGYWRAGGQIQPQHFGDGTRLSIL.

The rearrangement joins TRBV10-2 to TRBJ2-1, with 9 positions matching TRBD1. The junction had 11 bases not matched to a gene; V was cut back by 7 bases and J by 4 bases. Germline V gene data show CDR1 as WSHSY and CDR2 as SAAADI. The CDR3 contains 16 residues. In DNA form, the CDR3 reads TGCGCCAGCACCCCGGACAGGGGACCGCCGTACAATGAGCAGTTCTTC. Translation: CASTPDRGPPYNEQFF.

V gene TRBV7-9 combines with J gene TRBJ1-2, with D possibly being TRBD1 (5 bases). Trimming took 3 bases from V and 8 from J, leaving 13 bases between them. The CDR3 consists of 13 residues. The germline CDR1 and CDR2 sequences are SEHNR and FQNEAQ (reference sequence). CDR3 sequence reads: CASSFIQGSGYTF. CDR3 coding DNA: TGTGCCAGCAGCTTTATCCAGGGTTCGGGCTACACCTTC.

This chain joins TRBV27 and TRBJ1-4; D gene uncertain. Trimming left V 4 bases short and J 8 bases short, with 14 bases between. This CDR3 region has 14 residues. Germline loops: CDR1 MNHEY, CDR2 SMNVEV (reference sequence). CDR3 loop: CASSSWDPGEKLFF. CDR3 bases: TGTGCCAGCAGTTCATGGGATCCGGGGGAAAAACTGTTTTTT.

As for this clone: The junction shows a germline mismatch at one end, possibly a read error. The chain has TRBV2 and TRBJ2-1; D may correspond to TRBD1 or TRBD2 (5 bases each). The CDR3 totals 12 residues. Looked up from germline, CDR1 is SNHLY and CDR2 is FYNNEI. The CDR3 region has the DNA TGTGCCAGCAGTGGGGGGTACAGTGAGCAGTTCTTC. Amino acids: CASSGGYSEQFF.

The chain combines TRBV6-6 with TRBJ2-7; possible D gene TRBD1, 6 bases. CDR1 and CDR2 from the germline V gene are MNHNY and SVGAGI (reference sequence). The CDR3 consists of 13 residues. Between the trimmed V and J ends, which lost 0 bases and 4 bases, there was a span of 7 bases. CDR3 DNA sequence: TGTGCCAGCAGTTACTCCCAGGGGTACGAGCAGTACTTC. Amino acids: CASSYSQGYEQYF.

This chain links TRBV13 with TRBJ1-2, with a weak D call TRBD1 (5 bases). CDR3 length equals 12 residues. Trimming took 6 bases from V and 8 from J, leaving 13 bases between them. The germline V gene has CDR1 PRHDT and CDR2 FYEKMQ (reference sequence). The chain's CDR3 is CASSSQVPGYTF. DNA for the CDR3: TGTGCCAGCAGTTCACAGGTGCCGGGCTACACCTTC.

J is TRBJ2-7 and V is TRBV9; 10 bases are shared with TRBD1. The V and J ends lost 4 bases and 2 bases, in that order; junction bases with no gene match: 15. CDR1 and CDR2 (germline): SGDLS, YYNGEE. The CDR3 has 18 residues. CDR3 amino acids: CASSPPRPGTGVPYEQYF. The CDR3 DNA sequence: TGTGCCAGCAGCCCCCCCCGCCCGGGGACAGGGGTCCCCTACGAGCAGTACTTC.

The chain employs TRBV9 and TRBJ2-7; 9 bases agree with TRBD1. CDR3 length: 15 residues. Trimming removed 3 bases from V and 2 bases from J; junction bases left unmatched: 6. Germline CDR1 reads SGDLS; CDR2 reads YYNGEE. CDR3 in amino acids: CASSAQGAQTYEQYF. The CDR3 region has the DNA TGTGCCAGCAGCGCACAGGGGGCCCAAACCTACGAGCAGTACTTC.

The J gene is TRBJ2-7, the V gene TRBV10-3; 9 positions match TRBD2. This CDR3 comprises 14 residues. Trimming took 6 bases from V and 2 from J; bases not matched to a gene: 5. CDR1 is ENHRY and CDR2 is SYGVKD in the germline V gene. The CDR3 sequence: CAISRLAETYEQYF. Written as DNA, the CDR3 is TGTGCCATCAGCCGACTAGCGGAGACCTACGAGCAGTACTTC.